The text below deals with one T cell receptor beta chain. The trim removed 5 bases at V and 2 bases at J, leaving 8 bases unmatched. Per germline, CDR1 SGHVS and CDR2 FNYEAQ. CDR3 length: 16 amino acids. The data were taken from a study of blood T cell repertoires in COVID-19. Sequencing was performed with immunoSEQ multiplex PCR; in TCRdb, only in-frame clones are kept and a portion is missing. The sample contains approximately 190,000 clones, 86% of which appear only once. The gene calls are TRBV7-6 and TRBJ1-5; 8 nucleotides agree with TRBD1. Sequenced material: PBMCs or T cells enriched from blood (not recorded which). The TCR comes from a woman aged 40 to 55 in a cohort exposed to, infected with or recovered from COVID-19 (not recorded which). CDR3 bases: TGTGCCAGCAGCGCCGGACAGGGAGGGGGCAATCAGCCCCAGCATTTT. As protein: CASSAGQGGGNQPQHF.